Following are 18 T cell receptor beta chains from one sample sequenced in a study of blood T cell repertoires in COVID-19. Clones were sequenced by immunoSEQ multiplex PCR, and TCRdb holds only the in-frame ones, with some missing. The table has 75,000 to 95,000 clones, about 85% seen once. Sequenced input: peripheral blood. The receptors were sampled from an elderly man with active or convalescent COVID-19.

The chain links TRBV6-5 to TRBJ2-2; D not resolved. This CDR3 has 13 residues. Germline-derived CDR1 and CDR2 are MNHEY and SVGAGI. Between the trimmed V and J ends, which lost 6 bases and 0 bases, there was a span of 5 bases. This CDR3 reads CASSLSNTGELFF. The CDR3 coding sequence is TGTGCCAGCAGCCTATCGAACACCGGGGAGCTGTTTTTT.

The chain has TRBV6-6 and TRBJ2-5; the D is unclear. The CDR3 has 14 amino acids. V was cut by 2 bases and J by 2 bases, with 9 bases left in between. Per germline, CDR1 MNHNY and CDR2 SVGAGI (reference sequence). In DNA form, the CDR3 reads TGTGCCAGCAGTTACGGCAGAAATCAAGAGACCCAGTACTTC. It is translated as CASSYGRNQETQYF.

The CDR3 region has the DNA TGTGCCAGCAGCCTCCAGGGACACTACGAGCAGTACGTC. The encoded protein is CASSLQGHYEQYV. This chain uses TRBV11-2 with TRBJ2-7; D perhaps matches TRBD1 (6 bases). The V end lost 5 bases, the J end lost 3 bases, and 11 bases lay between the germline ends. The CDR3 length is 13 residues. The germline V gene encodes CDR1 SGHAT and CDR2 FQNNGV.

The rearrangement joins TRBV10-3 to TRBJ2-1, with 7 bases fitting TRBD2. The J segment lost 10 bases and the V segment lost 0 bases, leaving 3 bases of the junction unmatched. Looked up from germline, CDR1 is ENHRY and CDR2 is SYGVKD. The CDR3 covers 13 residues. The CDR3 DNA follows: TGTGCCATCAGTGAGTCGGGGAGGGACGAGCAGTTCTTC. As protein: CAISESGRDEQFF.

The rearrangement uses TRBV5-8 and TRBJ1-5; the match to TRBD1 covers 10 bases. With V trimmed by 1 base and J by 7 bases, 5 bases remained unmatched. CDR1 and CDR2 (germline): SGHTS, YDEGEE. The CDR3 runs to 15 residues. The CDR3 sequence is CASSLFGTGDQPQHF. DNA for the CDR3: TGTGCCAGCAGCTTGTTTGGGACAGGGGACCAGCCCCAGCATTTT.

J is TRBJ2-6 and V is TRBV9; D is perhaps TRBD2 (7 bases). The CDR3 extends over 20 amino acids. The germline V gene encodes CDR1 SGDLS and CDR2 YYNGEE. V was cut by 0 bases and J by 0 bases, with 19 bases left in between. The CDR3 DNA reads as TGTGCCAGCAGCGTAGAGAGGGGGGGACACGTTGGCTCTGGGGCCAACGTCCTGACTTTC. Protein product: CASSVERGGHVGSGANVLTF.

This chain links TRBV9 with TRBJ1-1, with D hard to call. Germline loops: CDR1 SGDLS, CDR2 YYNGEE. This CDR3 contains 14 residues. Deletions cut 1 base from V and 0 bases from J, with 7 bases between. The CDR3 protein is CASSVQRVNTEAFF. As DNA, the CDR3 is TGTGCCAGCAGCGTACAGAGGGTGAACACTGAAGCTTTCTTT. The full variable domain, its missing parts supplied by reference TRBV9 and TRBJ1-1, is DSGVTQTPKHLITATGQRVTLRCSPRSGDLSVYWYQQSLDQGLQFLIQYYNGEERAKGNILERFSAQQFPDLHSELNLSSLELGDSALYFCASSVQRVNTEAFFGQGTRLTVV.

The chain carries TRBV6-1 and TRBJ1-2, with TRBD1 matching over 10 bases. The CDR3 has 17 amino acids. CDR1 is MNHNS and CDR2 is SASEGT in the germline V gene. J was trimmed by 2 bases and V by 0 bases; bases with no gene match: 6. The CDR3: CASSEAGTGVGNYGYTF. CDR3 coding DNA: TGTGCCAGCAGTGAAGCGGGGACAGGGGTCGGGAACTATGGCTACACCTTC.

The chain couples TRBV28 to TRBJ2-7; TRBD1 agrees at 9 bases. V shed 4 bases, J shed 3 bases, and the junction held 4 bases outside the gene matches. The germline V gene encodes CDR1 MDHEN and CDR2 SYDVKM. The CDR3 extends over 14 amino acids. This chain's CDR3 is CASSSDRGDYEQYV. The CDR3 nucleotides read TGTGCCAGCAGTTCGGACAGGGGAGACTACGAGCAGTACGTC.

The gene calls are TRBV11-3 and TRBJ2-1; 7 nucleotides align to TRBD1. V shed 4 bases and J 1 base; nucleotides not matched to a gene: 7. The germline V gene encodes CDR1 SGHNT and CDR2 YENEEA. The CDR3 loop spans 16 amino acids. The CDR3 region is CASSSGGQRSYNEQFF. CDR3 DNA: TGTGCCAGCAGCTCAGGGGGACAGCGGTCCTACAATGAGCAGTTCTTC.

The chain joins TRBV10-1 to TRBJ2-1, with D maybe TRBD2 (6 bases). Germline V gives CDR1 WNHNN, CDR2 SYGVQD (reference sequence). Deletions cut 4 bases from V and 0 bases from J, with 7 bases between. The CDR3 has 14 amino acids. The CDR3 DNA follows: TGCGCCAGCAGTGCGGGACTCTCCTACAATGAGCAGTTCTTC. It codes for CASSAGLSYNEQFF.

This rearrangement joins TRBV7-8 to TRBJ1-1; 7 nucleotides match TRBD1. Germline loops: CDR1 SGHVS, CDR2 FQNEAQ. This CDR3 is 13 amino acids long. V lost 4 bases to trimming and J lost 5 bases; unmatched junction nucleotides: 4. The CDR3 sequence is CASSSQGRTEAFF. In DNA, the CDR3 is TGTGCCAGCAGCTCACAGGGGCGGACTGAAGCTTTCTTT.

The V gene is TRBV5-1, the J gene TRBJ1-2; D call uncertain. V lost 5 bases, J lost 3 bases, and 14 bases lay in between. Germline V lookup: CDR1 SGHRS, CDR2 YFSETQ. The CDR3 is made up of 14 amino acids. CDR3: CASRSLEGDYGYTF. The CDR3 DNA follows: TGCGCCAGCAGATCTTTGGAGGGTGACTATGGCTACACCTTC.

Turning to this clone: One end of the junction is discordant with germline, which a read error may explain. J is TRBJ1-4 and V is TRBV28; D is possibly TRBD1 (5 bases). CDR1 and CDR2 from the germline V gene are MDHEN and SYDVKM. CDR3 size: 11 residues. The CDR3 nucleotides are TGTGCCAGCAGTGACCGGGACTTTCGGGTTTTT. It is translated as CASSDRDFRVF. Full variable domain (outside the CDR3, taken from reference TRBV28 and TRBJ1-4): DVKVTQSSRYLVKRTGEKVFLECVQDMDHENMFWYRQDPGLGLRLIYFSYDVKMKEKGDIPEGYSVSREKKERFSLILESASTNQTSMYLCASSDRDFRVFGSGTQLSVL.

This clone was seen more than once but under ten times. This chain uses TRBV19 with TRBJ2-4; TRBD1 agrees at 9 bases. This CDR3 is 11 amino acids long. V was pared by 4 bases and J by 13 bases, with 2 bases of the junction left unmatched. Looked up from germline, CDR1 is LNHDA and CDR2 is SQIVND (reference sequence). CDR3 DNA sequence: TGTGCCAGTAGTAAGGACAGGGGCCAGTACTTC. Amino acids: CASSKDRGQYF.

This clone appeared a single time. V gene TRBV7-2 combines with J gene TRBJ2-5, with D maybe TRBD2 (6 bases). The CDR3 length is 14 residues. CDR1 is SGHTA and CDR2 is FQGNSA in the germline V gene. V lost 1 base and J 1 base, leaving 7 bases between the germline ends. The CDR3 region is CASSLELAQETQYF. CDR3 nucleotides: TGTGCCAGCAGCTTAGAACTAGCCCAAGAGACCCAGTACTTC.

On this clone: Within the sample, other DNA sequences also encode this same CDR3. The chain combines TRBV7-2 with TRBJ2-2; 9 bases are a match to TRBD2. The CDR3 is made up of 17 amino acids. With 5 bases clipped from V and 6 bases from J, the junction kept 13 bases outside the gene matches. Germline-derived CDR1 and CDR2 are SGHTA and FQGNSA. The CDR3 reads CASSPRRAGGHSGELFF. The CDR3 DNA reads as TGTGCCAGCAGCCCTCGGCGGGCGGGGGGGCATTCCGGGGAGCTGTTTTTT.

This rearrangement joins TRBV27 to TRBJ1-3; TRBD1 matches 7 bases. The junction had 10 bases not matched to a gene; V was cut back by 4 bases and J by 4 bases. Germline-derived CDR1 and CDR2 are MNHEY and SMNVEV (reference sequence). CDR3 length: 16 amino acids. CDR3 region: CASSSPTGPAGNTIYF. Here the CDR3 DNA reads TGTGCCAGCAGTTCCCCGACAGGGCCTGCCGGAAACACCATATATTTT.